Below are 21 T cell receptor beta chains sequenced from a single sample in a study of long-term antiretroviral therapy in people with HIV. Sequencing relied on immunoSEQ assay v3.0, run at survey level. Assay used: immunoSEQ multiplex PCR; TCRdb lists only in-frame clones, some missing. This sample carries about 22,000 clones, under 90% of them seen once, and the ten largest clones take around 20%. The sample here was unsorted PBMCs, taken 0.5 years before starting antiretroviral therapy. These receptors were taken from a man aged 35 to 55 with HIV.

J is TRBJ2-3 and V is TRBV9; 7 bases map to TRBD1. This CDR3 has 15 residues. In germline, CDR1 is SGDLS, CDR2 YYNGEE. V dropped 4 bases and J dropped 2; count of bases not matched to a gene: 7. The CDR3 here is CASSSRQGNTDTQYF. The CDR3 bases are TGTGCCAGCAGCTCCCGACAGGGTAACACAGATACGCAGTATTTT. The full variable domain, completed using reference TRBV9 and TRBJ2-3, is DSGVTQTPKHLITATGQRVTLRCSPRSGDLSVYWYQQSLDQGLQFLIQYYNGEERAKGNILERFSAQQFPDLHSELNLSSLELGDSALYFCASSSRQGNTDTQYFGPGTRLTVL.

The genes are TRBV28 and TRBJ2-7, with 7 bases aligning to TRBD1. This CDR3 has 14 amino acids. Per the germline V gene, CDR1 is MDHEN and CDR2 is SYDVKM. Trimming at V came to 7 bases and at J to 7 bases, leaving 13 bases not matched to a gene. DNA for the CDR3: TGTGCCAGCACCGTAGGGGGCATGGGACGAGAGCAGTACTTC. The encoded protein is CASTVGGMGREQYF. The full variable domain, completed using reference TRBV28 and TRBJ2-7, is DVKVTQSSRYLVKRTGEKVFLECVQDMDHENMFWYRQDPGLGLRLIYFSYDVKMKEKGDIPEGYSVSREKKERFSLILESASTNQTSMYLCASTVGGMGREQYFGPGTRLTVT.

This clone was observed a few times. The chain employs TRBV11-1 and TRBJ2-3, with TRBD1 identical over 7 bases. V lost 6 bases to trimming and J lost 2 bases; unmatched junction nucleotides: 8. Germline loops: CDR1 SGHAT, CDR2 FQDESV (reference sequence). The CDR3 loop spans 15 amino acids. For the CDR3, the DNA is TGTGCCAGCAGTCTTACAGGGGTCTTCACAGATACGCAGTATTTT. Translation gives CASSLTGVFTDTQYF.

This sequence joins TRBV28 and TRBJ2-5, with TRBD2 matching over 10 bases. Germline CDR1 reads MDHEN; CDR2 reads SYDVKM. The CDR3 is 16 residues long. The ends lost 2 bases at V and 5 bases at J; junction bases unmatched: 8. Here the CDR3 DNA reads TGTGCCAGCAGTTTACTAGCGGGGGACCCCCTGGAGACCCAGTACTTC. It is translated as CASSLLAGDPLETQYF.

V usage is TRBV4-2 and J usage is TRBJ1-2; 8 bases fit TRBD1. The V gene end was trimmed by 3 bases and the J gene end by 5 bases; junction bases not matched to a gene: 8. Germline V gene lookup returns CDR1 LGHNA and CDR2 YNFKEQ. This CDR3 comprises 15 residues. The CDR3 spells CASSQDREWVYGYTF. CDR3 DNA sequence: TGTGCCAGCAGCCAGGACAGGGAATGGGTATATGGCTACACCTTC.

The chain has TRBV11-2 and TRBJ1-1; tentatively, D is TRBD1 (6 bases). CDR1 and CDR2 (germline): SGHAT, FQNNGV. V was cut by 1 base and J by 4 bases, with 19 bases left in between. The CDR3 has 17 amino acids. For the CDR3, the DNA is TGTGCCAGCAGCTTAGGCGGTTTGGGGACAATCGTCACTGAAGCTTTCTTT. The encoded protein is CASSLGGLGTIVTEAFF.

The chain carries TRBV4-1 and TRBJ2-7; TRBD1 aligns across 7 bases. V shed 0 bases and J 0 bases; nucleotides not matched to a gene: 8. The CDR3 runs 17 residues. The germline V gene has CDR1 MGHRA and CDR2 YSYEKL. As DNA, the CDR3 is TGCGCCAGCAGCCAAGAGGCGTCGGACAGGAGCTCCTACGAGCAGTACTTC. Its protein product is CASSQEASDRSSYEQYF.

This chain joins TRBV27 and TRBJ1-2, with D uncertain. V was trimmed by 2 bases and J by 8 bases, leaving 12 bases between them. The CDR3 has 13 amino acids. The germline gives CDR1 MNHEY, CDR2 SMNVEV (reference sequence). CDR3 protein: CASSLREAGGYTF. The CDR3, as DNA: TGTGCCAGCAGTTTACGGGAGGCAGGAGGCTACACCTTC.

This CDR3 reads CASSIGLAGGEDQETQYF. In nucleotides, the CDR3 is TGCGCCAGCAGCATAGGACTAGCGGGGGGGGAAGATCAAGAGACCCAGTACTTC. This chain links TRBV5-1 with TRBJ2-5, with 15 bases identical to TRBD2. This CDR3 region has 18 residues. Looked up from germline, CDR1 is SGHRS and CDR2 is YFSETQ. Losses at the gene ends were 4 bases for V and 2 bases for J; bases not matched to a gene: 9.

This sequence joins TRBV5-6 and TRBJ1-6; 8 nucleotides align to TRBD1. Germline V gene lookup returns CDR1 SGHDT and CDR2 YYEEEE. The CDR3 is made up of 15 amino acids. Trimming at V came to 2 bases and at J to 8 bases, leaving 6 bases not matched to a gene. CDR3 residues: CASSLLGQGYSPLHF. The DNA of the CDR3 is TGTGCCAGCAGCTTACTCGGACAGGGCTATTCACCCCTCCACTTT.

This clone was seen once. V usage is TRBV28 and J usage is TRBJ2-1; 10 nucleotides agree with TRBD2. The J segment lost 6 bases and the V segment lost 4 bases, leaving 9 bases of the junction unmatched. CDR3 size: 16 residues. Germline CDR1 is MDHEN and CDR2 is SYDVKM. The CDR3 is CASSSAQAGGVNEQFF. The CDR3 nucleotides are TGTGCCAGCAGTTCCGCCCAAGCGGGGGGGGTCAATGAGCAGTTCTTC.

Only one count was recorded for this clone. V usage is TRBV5-6 and J usage is TRBJ1-4; D remains ambiguous. This CDR3 is 12 amino acids long. The germline gives CDR1 SGHDT, CDR2 YYEEEE. V lost 7 bases, J lost 7 bases, and 11 bases lay in between. CDR3: CASARGSEKLFF. The CDR3, as DNA: TGTGCCAGCGCGCGAGGGAGTGAAAAACTGTTTTTT.

This clone has a single count. V is TRBV5-1 and J is TRBJ2-5; 10 nucleotides align to TRBD2. V lost 1 base and J lost 4; bases outside the gene matches: 7. CDR3 length: 16 amino acids. Germline V lookup: CDR1 SGHRS, CDR2 YFSETQ. The chain's CDR3 is CASSLQRGGDGETQYF. The CDR3, as DNA: TGCGCCAGCAGCTTGCAGCGGGGGGGAGATGGAGAGACCCAGTACTTC.

The chain couples TRBV19 to TRBJ2-3; D may match TRBD1 or TRBD2 (6 bases each). Germline CDR1 and CDR2: LNHDA and SQIVND (reference sequence). Trimming left V 11 bases short and J 1 base short, with 13 bases between. The CDR3 is 13 residues long. CDR3 residues: CAAGASGTDTQYF. For the CDR3, the DNA is TGTGCCGCAGGGGCTAGCGGCACAGATACGCAGTATTTT.

V is TRBV29-1 and J is TRBJ2-3; D is undetermined. The V end lost 1 base, the J end lost 3 bases, and 11 bases lay between the germline ends. The V gene's germline CDR1 is SQVTM and CDR2 ANQGSEA. The CDR3 totals 14 residues. CDR3 loop: CSVEGPRVTDTQYF. The CDR3 coding sequence is TGCAGCGTTGAAGGTCCAAGGGTGACAGATACGCAGTATTTT.

The chain joins TRBV11-3 to TRBJ2-3; TRBD1 is a possible D gene (6 bases). CDR3 length: 13 residues. V was trimmed by 8 bases and J by 4 bases, leaving 13 bases between them. The germline V gene encodes CDR1 SGHNT and CDR2 YENEEA. The CDR3 sequence: CASALGGSDTQYF. For the CDR3, the DNA is TGTGCCAGCGCGCTTGGGGGCTCAGATACGCAGTATTTT.

The chain is built from TRBV4-1 and TRBJ2-1; 11 bases line up with TRBD2. The germline CDR1 and CDR2 sequences are MGHRA and YSYEKL. V trimming: 0 bases; J trimming: 3 bases; junction bases outside the gene matches: 4. The CDR3 length is 17 residues. CDR3 sequence (DNA): TGCGCCAGCAGCCAAGATACAGGACTAGCGGGCTACAATGAGCAGTTCTTC. This sequence encodes CASSQDTGLAGYNEQFF.

Concerning this clone: One end of the junction does not line up with germline, which may come from a read error. CDR3 nucleotide sequence: TGTGCCATCAGTGAACCCGAGGGGGACACAGAAGCTTTCTTT. Its protein is CAISEPEGDTEAFF. The chain carries TRBV10-3 and TRBJ1-1; D possibly corresponds to TRBD1 (6 bases). Germline V CDR1 and CDR2: ENHRY, SYGVKD. The CDR3 totals 14 residues.

V is TRBV15 and J is TRBJ1-2; D is perhaps TRBD1 (6 bases). Germline CDR1 is LNHNV and CDR2 is YYDKDF (reference sequence). The CDR3 totals 12 residues. The V and J ends lost 1 base and 8 bases respectively, with 8 bases between them. CDR3 DNA: TGTGCCACCAGCAGAGCGGGGGCCGGCTACACCTTC. Translating it yields CATSRAGAGYTF.

The gene calls are TRBV6-6 and TRBJ2-7; possible D gene TRBD1, 6 bases. The V end lost 6 bases, the J end lost 2 bases, and 11 bases lay between the germline ends. The CDR3 sequence is 13 residues long. Germline V gene lookup returns CDR1 MNHNY and CDR2 SVGAGI (reference sequence). CDR3 DNA sequence: TGTGCCAGCAGAGGACAGACCGCCTACGAGCAGTACTTC. Amino acid sequence: CASRGQTAYEQYF.

This chain uses TRBV19 with TRBJ2-6; tentative D call: TRBD1 (6 bases). Germline V CDR1 and CDR2: LNHDA, SQIVND (reference sequence). CDR3 length: 15 amino acids. With 6 bases removed from V and 1 base from J, the gap between germline ends came to 10 bases. Here the CDR3 DNA reads TGTGCCAGTAGCCAAACAGGGTCTGGGGCCAACGTCCTGACTTTC. It specifies CASSQTGSGANVLTF.